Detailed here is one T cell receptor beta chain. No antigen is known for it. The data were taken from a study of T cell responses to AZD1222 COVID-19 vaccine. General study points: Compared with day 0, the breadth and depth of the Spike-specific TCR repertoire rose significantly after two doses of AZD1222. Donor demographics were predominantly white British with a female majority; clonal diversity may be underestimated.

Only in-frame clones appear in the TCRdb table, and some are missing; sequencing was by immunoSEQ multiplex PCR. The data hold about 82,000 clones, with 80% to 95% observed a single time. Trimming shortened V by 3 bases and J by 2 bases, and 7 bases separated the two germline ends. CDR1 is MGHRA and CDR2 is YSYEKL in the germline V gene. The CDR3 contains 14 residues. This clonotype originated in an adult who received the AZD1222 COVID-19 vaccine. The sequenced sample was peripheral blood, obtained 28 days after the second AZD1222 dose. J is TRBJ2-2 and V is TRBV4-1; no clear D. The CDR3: CASSQPSNTGELFF. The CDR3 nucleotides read TGCGCCAGCAGCCAGCCCAGCAACACCGGGGAGCTGTTTTTT.